The table lists the clone carrying this TCR beta chain with a few counts. Antigen unknown. Following extraction, RNA underwent reverse transcription to cDNA, which served as the sequencing template. Generated by immunoSEQ multiplex PCR, the TCRdb table keeps only in-frame clones and is missing some. The sample consists of about 100,000 clones, roughly 40% of them appearing once. Treatment in this sample: oral pan-JAK inhibitor, 5-10 mg twice daily. Lesional scalp tissue (obtained by punch biopsy) and peripheral blood were collected from alopecia areata patients. These data belong to a study of CD8+ T cells in alopecia areata. Study-wide results and caveats: With just one nonresponder, it is still uncertain whether baseline CD8+ expansion relates to response.

CDR1 and CDR2 (germline): SQVTM, ANQGSEA. The CDR3 extends over 13 amino acids. Trimming removed 4 bases from V and 4 bases from J; junction bases left unmatched: 3. V and J are TRBV29-1 and TRBJ1-3; 8 bases agree with TRBD1. The sample in question was CD8+ T cells sorted from blood, obtained at week 24, from a patient treated with tofacitinib. The origin of this receptor is a human donor with alopecia areata. CDR3 protein: CSVGGDRGNTIYF. CDR3 sequence (DNA): TGCAGCGTTGGCGGGGACAGGGGAAACACCATATATTTT.